These 32 T cell receptor beta chains were all obtained from the same sample, sequenced in a study of OX40 agonist ivuxolimab in advanced cancers. Here immunoSEQ multiplex PCR was the method, and the copy in TCRdb shows in-frame clones only, minus some. The sample lists roughly 120,000 clones, around 92% occurring once. The sample in question was CD4+ or CD8+ T cells sorted from blood, obtained in a trial of the OX40 agonist ivuxolimab. These receptors were taken from an adult with an advanced solid tumor such as melanoma, head and neck, liver or kidney cancer.

The chain has TRBV13 and TRBJ1-2, with D unclear. The CDR3 totals 14 residues. Germline V gene lookup returns CDR1 PRHDT and CDR2 FYEKMQ (reference sequence). V lost 6 bases and J lost 1, with 12 bases in between. The CDR3 DNA reads TGTGCCAGCAGTTATGGAGCGCTTAACTATGGCTACACCTTC. It codes for CASSYGALNYGYTF. The full variable domain, rest sourced from reference TRBV13 and TRBJ1-2, is AAGVIQSPRHLIKEKRETATLKCYPIPRHDTVYWYQQGPGQDPQFLISFYEKMQSDKGSIPDRFSAQQFSDYHSELNMSSLELGDSALYFCASSYGALNYGYTFGSGTRLTVV.

The V call is TRBV4-2, the J call TRBJ1-1, with D maybe TRBD1 (6 bases). The ends were cut back, 2 bases at V and 3 bases at J, with 13 bases in the middle. CDR1 is LGHNA and CDR2 is YNFKEQ in the germline V gene. The CDR3 runs 15 residues. The CDR3 DNA follows: TGTGCCAGCAGCCAAAAGACAGGTCTCGACACTGAAGCTTTCTTT. Its protein product is CASSQKTGLDTEAFF.

This clone was seen only once. The chain couples TRBV7-9 to TRBJ2-1; D remains ambiguous. The CDR3 length is 17 residues. From germline, CDR1 is SEHNR and CDR2 FQNEAQ (reference sequence). The V end was cut by 2 bases, the J end by 0 bases, with 14 bases between. The DNA of the CDR3 is TGTGCCAGCAGCTTAATGCGGTATTTCAGCTCCTACAATGAGCAGTTCTTC. Its translation is CASSLMRYFSSYNEQFF.

This rearrangement joins TRBV18 to TRBJ2-7, with TRBD2 matching over 9 bases. V lost 6 bases and J lost 5; bases outside the gene matches: 5. There are 13 residues in the CDR3. The germline V gene has CDR1 KGHSH and CDR2 LQKENI. The CDR3: CASSAGGGDEQYF. The CDR3 DNA sequence: TGTGCCAGCTCGGCGGGGGGGGGCGACGAGCAGTACTTC. Full variable domain (missing parts from reference TRBV18 and TRBJ2-7): NAGVMQNPRHLVRRRGQEARLRCSPMKGHSHVYWYRQLPEEGLKFMVYLQKENIIDESGMPKERFSAEFPKEGPSILRIQQVVRGDSAAYFCASSAGGGDEQYFGPGTRLTVT.

The CDR3 here is CSVAREREGQETQYF. CDR3 DNA: TGCAGCGTTGCCAGGGAGCGGGAGGGCCAAGAGACCCAGTACTTC. The rearrangement uses TRBV29-1 and TRBJ2-5; 10 bases align to TRBD2. Trimming removed 4 bases from V and 1 base from J; junction bases left unmatched: 6. The CDR3 length is 15 residues. CDR1 and CDR2 from the germline V gene are SQVTM and ANQGSEA.

The chain links TRBV9 to TRBJ2-7; possibly TRBD2 for D (6 bases). Trimming cost V 3 bases and J 5 bases, with 24 bases left between them. Germline V gene data show CDR1 as SGDLS and CDR2 as YYNGEE. This CDR3 has 17 residues. The CDR3 loop is CASSAFSGTLPRDEQYF. The CDR3 DNA reads as TGTGCCAGCAGCGCGTTTTCCGGGACTCTGCCCAGGGACGAGCAGTACTTC.

This chain connects TRBV28 to TRBJ2-7, with D tentatively TRBD1 (7 bases). The CDR3 length is 16 residues. V shed 6 bases and J shed 0 bases, with 18 bases lying between them. CDR1 and CDR2 (germline): MDHEN, SYDVKM. The CDR3 here is CASRGGQFMISYEQYF. The CDR3 nucleotides are TGTGCCAGCAGGGGGGGACAGTTTATGATCTCCTACGAGCAGTACTTC.

The V gene is TRBV28, the J gene TRBJ1-4, with D maybe TRBD1 (5 bases). Germline values: CDR1 MDHEN, CDR2 SYDVKM. Trimming took off 5 bases at V and 7 bases at J, with 14 bases between the two ends. The CDR3 has 14 residues. The CDR3 nucleotides are TGTGCCAGCAGTATCGGGACGCCGGGTGAAAAACTGTTTTTT. Translating it yields CASSIGTPGEKLFF.

Turning to this clone: Additional DNA sequences in this sample encode the identical CDR3. The chain links TRBV7-3 to TRBJ1-1, with 7 bases aligning to TRBD1. The germline CDR1 and CDR2 sequences are SGHTA and FQGTGA. The CDR3 contains 13 residues. V lost 5 bases, J lost 3 bases, and 3 bases stayed unmatched. The CDR3 loop is CASSPQGDTEAFF. DNA for the CDR3: TGTGCCAGCAGCCCCCAGGGGGACACTGAAGCTTTCTTT.

V is TRBV28 and J is TRBJ1-6; no reliable D call. The CDR3 is 14 amino acids. Trimming stripped 4 bases from V and 4 bases from J, with 8 bases between. Germline V gives CDR1 MDHEN, CDR2 SYDVKM. CDR3 in amino acids: CASSSASYNSPLHF. CDR3 sequence (DNA): TGTGCCAGCAGTTCGGCTTCGTATAATTCACCCCTCCACTTT. The full variable domain, with the rest looked up from reference TRBV28 and TRBJ1-6, is DVKVTQSSRYLVKRTGEKVFLECVQDMDHENMFWYRQDPGLGLRLIYFSYDVKMKEKGDIPEGYSVSREKKERFSLILESASTNQTSMYLCASSSASYNSPLHFGNGTRLTVT.

The chain uses TRBV7-9 and TRBJ2-5; no firm D call. V gave up 5 bases and J gave up 5 bases, with 18 bases separating them. Germline values: CDR1 SEHNR, CDR2 FQNEAQ (reference sequence). This CDR3 contains 15 residues. The DNA of the CDR3 is TGTGCCAGCAGCGCCCCGAGCCGGGCGGAGGAGACCCAGTACTTC. This sequence encodes CASSAPSRAEETQYF.

V usage is TRBV7-2 and J usage is TRBJ1-5; D may be TRBD1 (6 bases). The CDR3 covers 16 residues. Looked up from germline, CDR1 is SGHTA and CDR2 is FQGNSA. V shed 0 bases and J shed 6 bases, with 15 bases lying between them. The CDR3 nucleotides are TGTGCCAGCAGCTTAGCAGGTCGGCAGGGGTCTCAGCCCCAGCATTTT. It specifies CASSLAGRQGSQPQHF.

The genes are TRBV2 and TRBJ2-2; 7 positions match TRBD2. Germline V gives CDR1 SNHLY, CDR2 FYNNEI. The CDR3 totals 15 residues. J gave up 4 bases and V 5 bases, and 7 bases lay outside the gene matches. The CDR3 region has the DNA TGTGCCAGCAGTAAAGACTGGGGGGGCACCGGGGAGCTGTTTTTT. Translation: CASSKDWGGTGELFF.

This sequence joins TRBV5-4 and TRBJ2-1; 7 nucleotides align to TRBD2. The V and J ends lost 1 base and 4 bases, in that order; junction bases with no gene match: 5. CDR3 size: 15 residues. CDR1 is SGHNT, CDR2 YYREEE, per germline (reference sequence). The CDR3 sequence is CASSLSGVGYNEQFF. CDR3 DNA: TGTGCCAGCAGCTTGAGCGGGGTGGGGTACAATGAGCAGTTCTTC.

The chain links TRBV15 to TRBJ1-5; D is perhaps TRBD1 (5 bases). V was trimmed by 4 bases and J by 3 bases, leaving 22 bases between them. The CDR3 is 18 residues long. Per the germline V gene, CDR1 is LNHNV and CDR2 is YYDKDF (reference sequence). This CDR3 is CATSKEGHRRGINQPQHF. DNA for the CDR3: TGTGCCACCAGCAAAGAGGGGCACAGGAGAGGGATCAATCAGCCCCAGCATTTT.

The chain links TRBV11-1 to TRBJ1-5; D gene ambiguous. V lost 1 base and J 7 bases, leaving 8 bases between the germline ends. Germline assignment: CDR1 SGHAT and CDR2 FQDESV (reference sequence). The CDR3 consists of 13 residues. CDR3 in DNA: TGTGCCAGCAGCTTAGGGGTGGAGCAGCCCCAGCATTTT. Residues: CASSLGVEQPQHF.

The chain uses TRBV28 and TRBJ2-1; D unclear. Trimming shortened V by 6 bases and J by 0 bases, and 6 bases separated the two germline ends. In germline, CDR1 is MDHEN, CDR2 SYDVKM. This CDR3 is built from 13 residues. The CDR3 DNA reads TGTGCCAGCAGCCCCAGCTCCTACAATGAGCAGTTCTTC. Protein product: CASSPSSYNEQFF.

The chain has TRBV19 and TRBJ2-3; 8 nucleotides match TRBD1. Per germline, CDR1 LNHDA and CDR2 SQIVND (reference sequence). V gave up 1 base and J gave up 2 bases; unmatched junction bases: 8. The CDR3 is made up of 17 amino acids. CDR3 DNA sequence: TGTGCCAGTAGTATAGTCAGGGGGACAGGACCCACAGATACGCAGTATTTT. It is translated as CASSIVRGTGPTDTQYF.

The chain combines TRBV4-2 with TRBJ2-3; 7 bases agree with TRBD1. From germline, CDR1 is LGHNA and CDR2 YNFKEQ. This CDR3 is built from 15 residues. The J segment lost 3 bases and the V segment lost 1 base, leaving 4 bases of the junction unmatched. CDR3 in amino acids: CASSQADRETDTQYF. The CDR3 DNA is TGTGCCAGCAGCCAAGCCGACAGGGAGACAGATACGCAGTATTTT.

Here the CDR3 reads CASSPQGRGNQPQHF. The CDR3 coding sequence is TGTGCCAGCTCACCACAGGGGAGAGGCAATCAGCCCCAGCATTTT. V usage is TRBV18 and J usage is TRBJ1-5, with D maybe TRBD1 (5 bases). Germline V gives CDR1 KGHSH, CDR2 LQKENI. V was pared by 1 base and J by 2 bases, with 9 bases between. The CDR3 spans 15 residues.

The chain recombines TRBV4-3 with TRBJ1-4, with D hard to call. From germline, CDR1 is LGHNA and CDR2 YSLEER. The V and J ends lost 3 bases and 5 bases respectively, with 16 bases between them. CDR3 length equals 16 residues. Here the CDR3 reads CASSHAKVDLNEKLFF. As DNA, the CDR3 is TGCGCCAGCAGCCATGCGAAAGTCGACTTGAATGAAAAACTGTTTTTT.

The chain joins TRBV14 to TRBJ1-4; 8 bases fit TRBD1. The V segment lost 4 bases and the J segment 8 bases; nucleotides outside the gene matches: 6. The CDR3 has 14 amino acids. Germline values: CDR1 SGHDN, CDR2 FVKESK. The CDR3 is CASSRGDRREKLFF. CDR3 nucleotides: TGTGCCAGCAGCCGAGGGGACAGGAGGGAAAAACTGTTTTTT.

To note about this clone: In the same sample, other DNA sequences code for this CDR3. This chain joins TRBV19 and TRBJ1-4; D gene ambiguous. CDR3 length: 14 amino acids. The V gene lost 6 bases and the J gene lost 2 bases, with 10 bases spanning the gap. The germline V gene encodes CDR1 LNHDA and CDR2 SQIVND (reference sequence). The CDR3 is CASSVVSTNEKLFF. For the CDR3, the DNA is TGTGCCAGTAGCGTGGTTAGCACTAATGAAAAACTGTTTTTT.

This chain connects TRBV7-3 to TRBJ2-7; tentative D call: TRBD1 (7 bases). Between the trimmed V and J ends, which lost 2 bases and 5 bases, there was a span of 10 bases. The CDR3 spans 13 residues. Germline CDR1 and CDR2: SGHTA and FQGTGA. This chain's CDR3 is CASSLGGGDEQYF. In DNA, the CDR3 is TGTGCCAGCAGCTTAGGAGGGGGCGACGAGCAGTACTTC.

The V gene is TRBV19, the J gene TRBJ1-1; TRBD1 matches at 9 bases. The ends lost 7 bases at V and 1 base at J; junction bases unmatched: 10. This CDR3 spans 16 amino acids. Germline-derived CDR1 and CDR2 are LNHDA and SQIVND (reference sequence). The CDR3, as DNA: TGTGCCAGTAACCCTGGACAGGGGCCGTGGAACACTGAAGCTTTCTTT. Protein sequence: CASNPGQGPWNTEAFF.

This chain joins TRBV10-3 and TRBJ1-5; tentative D call: TRBD1 (6 bases). The germline V gene has CDR1 ENHRY and CDR2 SYGVKD. V was cut by 0 bases and J by 4 bases, with 10 bases left in between. This CDR3 is 15 amino acids long. DNA of the CDR3: TGTGCCATCAGTGAGTCTAGGCAGGGGAATCAGCCCCAGCATTTT. This gives the protein CAISESRQGNQPQHF.

The chain combines TRBV28 with TRBJ2-6; 8 bases align to TRBD2. V lost 6 bases to trimming and J lost 4 bases; unmatched junction nucleotides: 14. CDR1 MDHEN and CDR2 SYDVKM come from the germline V gene. The CDR3 is 18 amino acids. This CDR3 is CASSTSSSGKYGANVLTF. Here the CDR3 DNA reads TGTGCCAGCAGCACATCAAGTAGCGGGAAGTACGGGGCCAACGTCCTGACTTTC.

The V gene is TRBV9, the J gene TRBJ1-2; 10 bases align to TRBD1. The germline V gene has CDR1 SGDLS and CDR2 YYNGEE. CDR3 size: 15 residues. V gave up 0 bases and J gave up 7 bases; unmatched junction bases: 6. CDR3 sequence: CASSVDSGTGVGYTF. The CDR3 DNA is TGTGCCAGCAGCGTAGATTCCGGGACAGGGGTTGGCTACACCTTC.

V usage is TRBV6-5 and J usage is TRBJ1-2, with 7 bases matching TRBD1. Looked up from germline, CDR1 is MNHEY and CDR2 is SVGAGI. V shed 0 bases and J 4 bases; nucleotides not matched to a gene: 8. The CDR3 runs to 16 residues. The CDR3 DNA reads as TGTGCCAGCAGTTACTCAGGGGGGACAGTGATCTATGGCTACACCTTC. Its translation: CASSYSGGTVIYGYTF.

This clone was seen only once. The chain is built from TRBV11-1 and TRBJ2-3; D might be TRBD2 (6 bases). CDR1 and CDR2 from the germline V gene are SGHAT and FQDESV (reference sequence). V was trimmed by 3 bases and J by 5 bases, leaving 12 bases between them. The CDR3 is made up of 14 amino acids. The CDR3 is CASSLIGSRDTQYF. CDR3 nucleotide sequence: TGTGCCAGCAGCTTGATCGGGAGTAGAGATACGCAGTATTTT.

V is TRBV4-3 and J is TRBJ2-2; no firm D call. Germline loops: CDR1 LGHNA, CDR2 YSLEER. The CDR3 spans 16 residues. V gave up 1 base and J gave up 2 bases, with 11 bases separating them. The CDR3 sequence is CASSQGGGLNTGELFF. The CDR3 DNA reads as TGCGCCAGCAGCCAAGGTGGCGGCTTAAACACCGGGGAGCTGTTTTTT.

This sequence joins TRBV19 and TRBJ1-1; D unclear. Germline-derived CDR1 and CDR2 are LNHDA and SQIVND (reference sequence). With 7 bases removed from V and 1 base from J, the gap between germline ends came to 10 bases. There are 13 residues in the CDR3. The CDR3 protein is CASTAWGNTEAFF. The CDR3 DNA follows: TGTGCCAGTACAGCATGGGGGAACACTGAAGCTTTCTTT. Looking up the rest from reference TRBV19 and TRBJ1-1 gives the full variable domain: DGGITQSPKYLFRKEGQNVTLSCEQNLNHDAMYWYRQDPGQGLRLIYYSQIVNDFQKGDIAEGYSVSREKKESFPLTVTSAQKNPTAFYLCASTAWGNTEAFFGQGTRLTVV.